This TCR beta chain was captured by sequencing in a study of blood T cell repertoires in COVID-19 (dated by TCRdb to 2019 to 2021). For the wider study: Samples from collaborators originated in the United States, Italy and Spain and spanned both the acute and convalescent phases of COVID-19. Subjects who had been exposed to COVID-19, were actively infected with it, or had recovered from it provided the deeply sampled blood TCRbeta repertoires that made up the dataset. Where HLA class I and class II types were available, the types were taken from metadata supplied by the sample provider, not from assay-based typing. The material from the prospective study consisted of cDNA or gDNA derived from T cells, B-cell-depleted T cells, or PBMCs. The repertoires were made available in a free public database intended to serve as a resource for research on the immune response to SARS-CoV-2. Samples came from the ongoing ImmuneRACE study (first 160 participants) plus 1,254 subjects from 6 global collaborators. A de-identified subject ID, COVID-19 status, age in years and sex were almost always included in the sample metadata.

Enrolling through a virtual design, the prospective study's participants ranged in age from about 18 to 89 years and lived across approximately 25 United States geographic areas. Cohort assignment in the prospective study relied on participant-reported clinical history from a screening survey and a study questionnaire. ImmuneRACE Cohort 3 recovered participants were defined by two consecutive negative NP/OP PCR tests, healthcare professional clearance, or symptom resolution. In the prospective study, mobile phlebotomists collected whole blood, serum and a nasopharyngeal or oropharyngeal swab from each participant. Additional blood draws and questionnaires over an approximately 2-month period could optionally be provided by prospective study participants. Prospective study blood samples were shipped either frozen or at room temperature before DNA extraction. TCRbeta CDR3 regions were amplified from genomic DNA using the immunoSEQ Assay, a bias-controlled multiplex PCR. The study's processing was this. The number of nucleated cells in each sample was estimated by amplification of reference gene primers within the assay. To quantify the absolute abundance of each unique TCRbeta CDR3 rearrangement, sequence reads were collapsed and filtered. For each sample, productive Simpson clonality was calculated as the square root of Simpson's diversity index across productive rearrangements. The table comes from immuneACCESS by way of TCRdb, which keeps in-frame sequences with V and J called. Part of the clones is missing from these tables; in studies checked, under half for an unresolved V gene and the rest for unknown reasons. The DNA gave D and trimming, while V, J and clone size come from that table. The sample profile shows about 220,000 clones; 70% to 85% of them were found once. The ten largest clonotypes hold approximately 3.6% of the sample.

This clone was detected a few times. The antigen it binds to is not known. Base-call qualities are not available, and no considerably larger clone is one nucleotide away. The study at large found these results: How much clinical and demographic metadata was included differed by source and by participant, and the metadata was provided uncurated.

What was sequenced was PBMCs or T cells enriched from blood (not recorded which). This sequence was found in a woman aged 55-75 years who had recovered from COVID-19.

The nucleotide sequence reads TGTGCCATCTCGGCGGTGAACACTGAAGCTTTCTTT. It translates to CAISAVNTEAFF. The chain links TRBV10-3 with TRBJ1-1; the D gene cannot be named for sure. From the germline V gene, CDR1 is ENHRY and CDR2 is SYGVKD. From its cysteine to its phenylalanine, the CDR3 spans 12 amino acids. The CDR3 DNA has 36 bases and is translated from base 1. V is pared back by 8 bases and J by 0 bases, with 7 bases lying between the germline termini.